This T cell receptor (beta chain) emerged from a study of blood T cells in healthy people across ages. Germline-derived CDR1 and CDR2 are MGHRA and YSYEKL. This CDR3 spans 15 amino acids. Trimming took off 4 bases at V and 2 bases at J, with 15 bases between the two ends. A second about 6 to 12 cycle PCR used barcoded and J-beta primers. TCRdb re-derived calls from the 5' RACE reads in MiXCR, one entry per CDR3 protein. The top ten clones hold around 40% of a sample with approximately 730,000 distinct CDR3 sequences, roughly 50% of them seen once. This TCR came from an older man in good health. The rearrangement uses TRBV4-1 and TRBJ2-7, with D perhaps matching TRBD1 or TRBD2 (5 bases each). Sequences were obtained from blood. CDR3 nucleotide sequence: TGCGCCAGCAGCCGAACACGGGGCACAGCCTACGAGCAGTACTTC. Translated, it gives CASSRTRGTAYEQYF.